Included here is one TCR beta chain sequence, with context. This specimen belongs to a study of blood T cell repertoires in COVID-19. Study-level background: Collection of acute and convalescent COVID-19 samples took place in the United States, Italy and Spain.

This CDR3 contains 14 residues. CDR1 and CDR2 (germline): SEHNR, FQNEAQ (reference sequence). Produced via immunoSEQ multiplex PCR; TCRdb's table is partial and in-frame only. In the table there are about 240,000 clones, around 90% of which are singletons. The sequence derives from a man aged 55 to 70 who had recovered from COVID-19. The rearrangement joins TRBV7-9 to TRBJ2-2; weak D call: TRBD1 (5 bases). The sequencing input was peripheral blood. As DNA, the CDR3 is TGTGCAATGGGGCGGAAGACGAACACCGGGGAGCTGTTTTTT. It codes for CAMGRKTNTGELFF.